This T cell receptor (beta chain) was identified during a study of human T cells and chemical hapten exposure. Study overall: 2% DPC was applied to approximately 2 cm by approximately 2 cm of upper inner arm skin for sensitization. Across its approximately 25 weeks, the study gave patients weekly diphenylcyclopropenone doses to the scalp. Study results and limitations: Counts of TCRs above 1 in 1000 frequency stayed unchanged with DPC sensitization. Expanded TCR sets contained significantly more large CDR3 similarity clusters than controls.

TCRdb reprocessed the RACE reads via MiXCR and lists one record per CDR3 protein. This table has 87,000 or so distinct CDR3 sequences, around 10% appearing once. Germline CDR1 and CDR2: SNHLY and FYNNEI. The CDR3 spans 15 residues. The J segment lost 8 bases and the V segment lost 4 bases, leaving 11 bases of the junction unmatched. Only a few counts were recorded for this clonotype. The antigen is unknown. Time point indicated: pre-sensitization, week 0. As for treatment: therapeutic diphenylcyclopropenone sensitization with weekly scalp DPC. The chain carries TRBV2 and TRBJ1-3; TRBD1 matches at 7 bases. This TCR was recovered from a woman in her thirties or forties with alopecia areata. Some clones in this sample may be carry-over from other donors' samples. Sample: whole blood, taken in connection with sensitization to the hapten diphenylcyclopropenone (DPC). The CDR3 is CASSARTGAWDTIYF. The DNA of the CDR3 is TGTGCCAGCAGTGCAAGGACAGGAGCCTGGGACACCATATATTTT.